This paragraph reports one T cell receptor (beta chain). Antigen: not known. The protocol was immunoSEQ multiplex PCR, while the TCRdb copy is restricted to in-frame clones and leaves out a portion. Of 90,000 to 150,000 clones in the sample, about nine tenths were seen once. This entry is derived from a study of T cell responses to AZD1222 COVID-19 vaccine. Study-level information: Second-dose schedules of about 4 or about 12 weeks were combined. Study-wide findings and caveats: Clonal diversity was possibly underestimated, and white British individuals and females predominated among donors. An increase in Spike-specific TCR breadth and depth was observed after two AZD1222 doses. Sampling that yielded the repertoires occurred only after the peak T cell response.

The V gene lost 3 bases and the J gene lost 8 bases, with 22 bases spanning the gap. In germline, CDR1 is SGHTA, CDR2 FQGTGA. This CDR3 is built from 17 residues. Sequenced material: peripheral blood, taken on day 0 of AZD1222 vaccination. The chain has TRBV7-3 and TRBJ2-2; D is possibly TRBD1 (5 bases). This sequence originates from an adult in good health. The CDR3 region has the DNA TGTGCCAGCAGCTTCTACCACAAGGGCCAGGGCGGAGGGGAGCTGTTTTTT. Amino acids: CASSFYHKGQGGGELFF.